The 24 T cell receptor beta chains in this list originate from one sample, sequenced in a study of PD-1 blockade in classical Hodgkin lymphoma. Every patient relapsed after autologous stem cell transplantation, and brentuximab vedotin exposure varied. The repertoire was sequenced with immunoSEQ multiplex PCR; TCRdb's copy has only in-frame clones and lacks some. In the table there are roughly 90,000 clones, roughly four fifths of which are singletons. This specimen consisted of peripheral blood mononuclear cells (PBMCs), obtained before the second cycle of nivolumab. These receptor sequences come from a human donor with classical Hodgkin lymphoma.

The chain couples TRBV6-5 to TRBJ1-2; TRBD1 is a possible D gene (5 bases). Germline CDR1 reads MNHEY; CDR2 reads SVGAGI. The germline V and J ends were trimmed by 8 bases and 8 bases, with 21 bases remaining between them. The CDR3 spans 14 residues. Written as DNA, the CDR3 is TGTGCCAGCGGGCCTGGTACGGGGCTAAGGGGCTACACCTTC. As protein: CASGPGTGLRGYTF.

The genes are TRBV2 and TRBJ2-7; 9 bases line up with TRBD1. The junction had 9 bases not matched to a gene; V was cut back by 7 bases and J by 2 bases. The CDR3 totals 15 residues. Germline V gives CDR1 SNHLY, CDR2 FYNNEI. This CDR3 is CASTLRQGGPYEQYF. DNA of the CDR3: TGTGCCAGCACCCTACGACAGGGGGGGCCCTACGAGCAGTACTTC.

The J gene is TRBJ2-1, the V gene TRBV14; possibly TRBD2 for D (6 bases). V lost 5 bases and J lost 5, with 10 bases in between. The CDR3 length is 13 residues. CDR1 and CDR2 (germline): SGHDN, FVKESK. This CDR3 is CASSAGLHNEQFF. Here the CDR3 DNA reads TGTGCCAGCAGCGCGGGACTCCACAATGAGCAGTTCTTC.

This sequence joins TRBV5-4 and TRBJ1-3; 10 bases map to TRBD1. Per germline, CDR1 SGHNT and CDR2 YYREEE (reference sequence). The J segment lost 7 bases and the V segment lost 4 bases, leaving 11 bases of the junction unmatched. The CDR3 totals 16 residues. In nucleotides, the CDR3 is TGTGCCAGCAGCCACCGGGACAGGGGTGTAGGGAACACCATATATTTT. Protein product: CASSHRDRGVGNTIYF.

This clone was counted a single time. The chain has TRBV6-5 and TRBJ1-2, with no clear D. Germline values: CDR1 MNHEY, CDR2 SVGAGI. The CDR3 length is 16 residues. Trimming removed 3 bases at V and 4 bases at J, with 18 bases between. This CDR3 reads CASSYRPGGKGYGYTF. The CDR3 DNA follows: TGTGCCAGCAGTTATAGGCCGGGAGGAAAGGGCTATGGCTACACCTTC.

The V gene is TRBV18, the J gene TRBJ2-7, with no clear D. The CDR3 has 13 residues. Looked up from germline, CDR1 is KGHSH and CDR2 is LQKENI. V gave up 2 bases and J gave up 4 bases, with 9 bases separating them. The CDR3 nucleotides are TGTGCCAGCTCACCATACACGCAGTACGAGCAGTACTTC. Translation: CASSPYTQYEQYF. The whole variable domain, remainder taken from reference TRBV18 and TRBJ2-7, is NAGVMQNPRHLVRRRGQEARLRCSPMKGHSHVYWYRQLPEEGLKFMVYLQKENIIDESGMPKERFSAEFPKEGPSILRIQQVVRGDSAAYFCASSPYTQYEQYFGPGTRLTVT.

V gene TRBV19 combines with J gene TRBJ2-7; D is undetermined. Germline loops: CDR1 LNHDA, CDR2 SQIVND (reference sequence). V lost 3 bases, J lost 1 base, and 13 bases lay in between. The length of the CDR3 is 15 residues. The CDR3 DNA reads TGTGCCAGTAGTATGTACATTGATGGGTCCTACGAGCAGTACTTC. Its translation is CASSMYIDGSYEQYF.

The V gene is TRBV5-1, the J gene TRBJ2-1; D ambiguous. This CDR3 is built from 16 residues. V lost 0 bases and J 0 bases, leaving 10 bases between the germline ends. Germline assignment: CDR1 SGHRS and CDR2 YFSETQ. The CDR3 bases are TGCGCCAGCAGCTTGGGTCCAGTTAGCTCCTACAATGAGCAGTTCTTC. Protein product: CASSLGPVSSYNEQFF. The full variable domain, completed using reference TRBV5-1 and TRBJ2-1, is KAGVTQTPRYLIKTRGQQVTLSCSPISGHRSVSWYQQTPGQGLQFLFEYFSETQRNKGNFPGRFSGRQFSNSRSEMNVSTLELGDSALYLCASSLGPVSSYNEQFFGPGTRLTVL.

V usage is TRBV7-2 and J usage is TRBJ1-1; D gene unclear. Germline CDR1 and CDR2: SGHTA and FQGNSA. With 1 base removed from V and 3 bases from J, the gap between germline ends came to 6 bases. The CDR3 runs to 13 residues. The CDR3 sequence: CASSLVGYTEAFF. DNA for the CDR3: TGTGCCAGCAGCTTAGTCGGTTACACTGAAGCTTTCTTT.

The chain employs TRBV5-1 and TRBJ1-5; TRBD1 aligns across 8 bases. With V trimmed by 4 bases and J by 7 bases, 7 bases remained unmatched. Germline lookup yields CDR1 SGHRS and CDR2 YFSETQ. The CDR3 loop spans 14 amino acids. The CDR3 DNA follows: TGCGCCAGCAGCCCGACAGGGGAGGGGCAGCCCCAGCATTTT. Translation: CASSPTGEGQPQHF.

The chain employs TRBV18 and TRBJ2-1; 7 bases line up with TRBD1. The CDR3 length is 17 residues. J gave up 1 base and V 3 bases, and 9 bases lay outside the gene matches. Germline CDR1 is KGHSH and CDR2 is LQKENI. This CDR3 reads CASSPPLGGTSYNEQFF. The CDR3 DNA is TGTGCCAGCTCACCCCCTTTAGGGGGCACGTCCTACAATGAGCAGTTCTTC.

The chain uses TRBV7-2 and TRBJ2-7; no clear D. The V gene's germline CDR1 is SGHTA and CDR2 FQGNSA. The CDR3 sequence is 14 residues long. V was cut by 7 bases and J by 0 bases, with 13 bases left in between. Here the CDR3 reads CASTHDAPSYEQYF. In DNA form, the CDR3 reads TGTGCCAGCACCCATGACGCCCCCTCCTACGAGCAGTACTTC.

CDR3 sequence reads: CASSLALVGTGELFF. The CDR3 DNA sequence: TGTGCCAGCAGCTTAGCGCTCGTCGGCACCGGGGAGCTGTTTTTT. The rearrangement uses TRBV7-2 and TRBJ2-2; D is unresolved. CDR1 SGHTA and CDR2 FQGNSA come from the germline V gene. Trimming took off 0 bases at V and 4 bases at J, with 9 bases between the two ends. This CDR3 is built from 15 residues.

This rearrangement joins TRBV10-3 to TRBJ2-7; no firm D call. CDR1 and CDR2 (germline): ENHRY, SYGVKD. Deletions cut 2 bases from V and 5 bases from J, with 4 bases between. This CDR3 spans 11 amino acids. CDR3 protein: CAISEMNEQYF. The CDR3 DNA is TGTGCCATCAGTGAGATGAACGAGCAGTACTTC.

The chain uses TRBV5-1 and TRBJ1-2; perhaps TRBD1 as D (6 bases). With 4 bases removed from V and 7 bases from J, the gap between germline ends came to 20 bases. The CDR3 extends over 15 amino acids. Germline V gene data show CDR1 as SGHRS and CDR2 as YFSETQ. CDR3 DNA sequence: TGCGCCAGCAGCCCGGGTCCGGGGGCAGGTAGTGGCTACACCTTC. Translating it yields CASSPGPGAGSGYTF.

The chain is built from TRBV7-3 and TRBJ2-5; D is perhaps TRBD1 or TRBD2 (5 bases each). V was trimmed by 2 bases and J by 2 bases, leaving 6 bases between them. CDR1 is SGHTA and CDR2 is FQGTGA in the germline V gene. The CDR3 runs 13 residues. CDR3 residues: CASSLGGQETQYF. Written as DNA, the CDR3 is TGTGCCAGCAGCTTAGGGGGACAAGAGACCCAGTACTTC.

The J gene is TRBJ2-7, the V gene TRBV5-4; TRBD1 agrees at 7 bases. V trimming: 2 bases; J trimming: 7 bases; junction bases outside the gene matches: 9. The CDR3 is made up of 14 amino acids. The germline gives CDR1 SGHNT, CDR2 YYREEE (reference sequence). The CDR3 sequence is CASSLQGPPREQYF. The CDR3 coding sequence is TGTGCCAGCAGCTTACAGGGGCCCCCTAGGGAGCAGTACTTC.

The V and J genes are TRBV6-1 and TRBJ2-3, with D unresolved. The CDR3 runs to 16 residues. Deletions cut 2 bases from V and 0 bases from J, with 12 bases between. Germline V gene lookup returns CDR1 MNHNS and CDR2 SASEGT. As DNA, the CDR3 is TGTGCCAGCAGTGAAAGGGCAGCCATGAGCACAGATACGCAGTATTTT. The encoded protein is CASSERAAMSTDTQYF.

This chain connects TRBV10-2 to TRBJ2-3; perhaps TRBD2 as D (7 bases). The CDR3 runs to 17 residues. Germline CDR1 reads WSHSY; CDR2 reads SAAADI. With 3 bases removed from V and 5 bases from J, the gap between germline ends came to 21 bases. The CDR3 nucleotides read TGCGCCAGCAGTGAATTACCTAGCGGAAGGGGGATAGATACGCAGTATTTT. Protein: CASSELPSGRGIDTQYF.

CDR3: CASTQGATLWAFF. The CDR3 DNA reads as TGTGCCAGTACCCAGGGGGCCACCCTTTGGGCTTTCTTT. The chain recombines TRBV19 with TRBJ1-1, with TRBD1 matching 8 bases. CDR1 LNHDA and CDR2 SQIVND come from the germline V gene (reference sequence). The CDR3 loop spans 13 amino acids. V was pared by 7 bases and J by 11 bases, with 12 bases of the junction left unmatched.

This sequence joins TRBV16 and TRBJ1-2, with TRBD1 matching 8 bases. The V and J ends lost 5 bases and 3 bases, in that order; junction bases with no gene match: 2. Germline CDR1 reads KGHSY; CDR2 reads FQNENV. The CDR3 length is 13 residues. The DNA of the CDR3 is TGTGCCAGCAGCTCGACAGGGGACTATGGCTACACCTTC. It translates to CASSSTGDYGYTF.

The chain combines TRBV15 with TRBJ2-3; D gene unclear. Trimming cost V 0 bases and J 0 bases, with 10 bases left between them. The length of the CDR3 is 16 residues. Germline V CDR1 and CDR2: LNHNV, YYDKDF (reference sequence). The CDR3 coding sequence is TGTGCCACCAGCAGAGATCCCGTCCCAAGCACAGATACGCAGTATTTT. The encoded protein is CATSRDPVPSTDTQYF.

The sample holds a few counts of this clone. CDR3 sequence reads: CASSPPSGSRELFF. DNA for the CDR3: TGTGCCAGCAGCCCCCCTAGCGGGAGCAGGGAGCTGTTTTTT. This chain uses TRBV9 with TRBJ2-2; 10 bases line up with TRBD2. The CDR3 extends over 14 amino acids. CDR1 is SGDLS, CDR2 YYNGEE, per germline. V lost 4 bases and J lost 9; bases outside the gene matches: 6.

The CDR3 spells CASSRGAGGTQYF. CDR3 in DNA: TGTGCCAGCAGCCGCGGAGCTGGAGGGACCCAGTACTTC. The chain couples TRBV4-2 to TRBJ2-5, with D possibly matching TRBD2 (5 bases). Germline V gene sequence: CDR1 LGHNA, CDR2 YNFKEQ. Trimming cost V 4 bases and J 7 bases, with 13 bases left between them. This CDR3 has 13 residues.